A single sample is the source of the 32 T cell receptor beta chains below, sequenced in a study of shared clonotypes between healthy human individuals. Here immunoSEQ multiplex PCR was the method, and the copy in TCRdb shows in-frame clones only, minus some. The data hold about 2.4 million clones, with approximately 90% observed a single time. Source material: naive CD4+ T cells sorted from blood. Subset: CD45RA+ positively selected. The receptors shown here come from a man aged 18 to 29 in good health.

In this sample, this clone turned up once. The chain couples TRBV18 to TRBJ2-3, with D possibly being TRBD2 (5 bases). V shed 0 bases and J shed 4 bases, with 11 bases lying between them. Germline V CDR1 and CDR2: KGHSH, LQKENI. The CDR3 length is 15 residues. In DNA form, the CDR3 reads TGTGCCAGCTCACCACCGGAGGCTAGGTCAGATACGCAGTATTTT. Translating gives CASSPPEARSDTQYF.

The V and J genes are TRBV5-1 and TRBJ2-2, with 9 bases fitting TRBD2. The germline CDR1 and CDR2 sequences are SGHRS and YFSETQ. The CDR3 sequence is 16 residues long. J was trimmed by 6 bases and V by 0 bases; bases with no gene match: 6. The DNA for the CDR3 is TGCGCCAGCAGCTTGGGTCTAGCGGGGAAGTCCGGGGAGCTGTTTTTT. Translation gives CASSLGLAGKSGELFF. Supplemented by reference TRBV5-1 and TRBJ2-2, the full variable domain reads KAGVTQTPRYLIKTRGQQVTLSCSPISGHRSVSWYQQTPGQGLQFLFEYFSETQRNKGNFPGRFSGRQFSNSRSEMNVSTLELGDSALYLCASSLGLAGKSGELFFGEGSRLTVL.

This clone was seen only a few times. The rearrangement joins TRBV6-5 to TRBJ1-1; D might be TRBD1 (5 bases). The CDR3 consists of 13 residues. CDR1 is MNHEY and CDR2 is SVGAGI in the germline V gene. V lost 8 bases, J lost 2 bases, and 12 bases lay in between. Here the CDR3 reads CASGREGNTEAFF. CDR3 DNA sequence: TGTGCCAGCGGCAGGGAGGGAAACACTGAAGCTTTCTTT.

This chain joins TRBV10-3 and TRBJ1-4, with unresolved D. This CDR3 is built from 15 residues. Trimming left V 0 bases short and J 10 bases short, with 15 bases between. Looked up from germline, CDR1 is ENHRY and CDR2 is SYGVKD. The CDR3 here is CAISESAGPEGKLFF. The CDR3 bases are TGTGCCATCAGTGAGTCGGCAGGCCCCGAGGGAAAACTGTTTTTT.

Details on this clone: Within the sample, other DNA sequences also encode this same CDR3. V is TRBV5-1 and J is TRBJ1-2, with D possibly being TRBD1 (6 bases). The CDR3 is made up of 12 amino acids. The V and J ends lost 1 base and 6 bases respectively, with 7 bases between them. From germline, CDR1 is SGHRS and CDR2 YFSETQ. The CDR3 nucleotides are TGCGCCAGCAGCTTGCAGGGGAATGGCTACACCTTC. Translation: CASSLQGNGYTF. Drawing the rest from reference TRBV5-1 and TRBJ1-2, the complete variable domain is KAGVTQTPRYLIKTRGQQVTLSCSPISGHRSVSWYQQTPGQGLQFLFEYFSETQRNKGNFPGRFSGRQFSNSRSEMNVSTLELGDSALYLCASSLQGNGYTFGSGTRLTVV.

CDR3 protein: CASSLAGISGNLHF. The DNA for the CDR3 is TGTGCCAGCAGTTTGGCGGGGATTTCGGGAAACCTCCACTTT. The chain joins TRBV28 to TRBJ1-6, with D hard to call. Germline loops: CDR1 MDHEN, CDR2 SYDVKM. The CDR3 is 14 residues long. V was trimmed by 3 bases and J by 15 bases, leaving 18 bases between them. The variable domain in full, with the rest retrieved from reference TRBV28 and TRBJ1-6, is DVKVTQSSRYLVKRTGEKVFLECVQDMDHENMFWYRQDPGLGLRLIYFSYDVKMKEKGDIPEGYSVSREKKERFSLILESASTNQTSMYLCASSLAGISGNLHFGNGTRLTVT.

This sequence joins TRBV25-1 and TRBJ1-2; the match to TRBD1 covers 7 bases. V was pared by 5 bases and J by 8 bases, with 14 bases of the junction left unmatched. The V gene's germline CDR1 is MGHDK and CDR2 SYGVNS. The CDR3 is 15 residues long. This CDR3 is CASSRGGTDSGGYTF. Here the CDR3 DNA reads TGTGCCAGCAGTCGAGGGGGGACAGACAGTGGCGGCTACACCTTC.

The CDR3 DNA sequence: TGCAGCGTTGAAAACCATCTAACTTACAATGAGCAGTTCTTC. Amino acid sequence: CSVENHLTYNEQFF. The rearrangement joins TRBV29-1 to TRBJ2-1; D is undetermined. The CDR3 has 14 amino acids. Per the germline V gene, CDR1 is SQVTM and CDR2 is ANQGSEA. The ends were cut back, 2 bases at V and 4 bases at J, with 12 bases in the middle.

For the CDR3, the DNA is TGTGCCTGGACCGGGACAGGCACCTACGAGCAGTACTTC. Its protein product is CAWTGTGTYEQYF. The chain has TRBV30 and TRBJ2-7; 8 bases agree with TRBD1. The CDR3 has 13 amino acids. Germline CDR1 and CDR2: GTSNPN and SVGIG (reference sequence). Losses at the gene ends were 4 bases for V and 2 bases for J; bases not matched to a gene: 4.

V is TRBV19 and J is TRBJ2-7; TRBD2 might be the D (5 bases). Germline V gene data show CDR1 as LNHDA and CDR2 as SQIVND (reference sequence). This CDR3 is built from 15 residues. Trimming left V 3 bases short and J 3 bases short, with 15 bases between. Written as DNA, the CDR3 is TGTGCCAGTAGTATGCGACGGGGTTGGGGCTACGAGCAGTACTTC. This translates into CASSMRRGWGYEQYF.

This sequence joins TRBV4-1 and TRBJ2-7, with 11 nucleotides matching TRBD1. Trimming took 3 bases from V and 6 from J; bases not matched to a gene: 4. The V gene's germline CDR1 is MGHRA and CDR2 YSYEKL. The CDR3 contains 14 residues. The CDR3 spells CASSQAGTGGEQYF. For the CDR3, the DNA is TGCGCCAGCAGCCAGGCCGGGACAGGGGGCGAGCAGTACTTC.

The chain links TRBV5-1 to TRBJ2-1; D is unclear. Trimming left V 0 bases short and J 2 bases short, with 9 bases between. Looked up from germline, CDR1 is SGHRS and CDR2 is YFSETQ. The CDR3 spans 15 residues. CDR3 bases: TGCGCCAGCAGCTTGGGGCTTGGGGCCTACAATGAGCAGTTCTTC. This translates into CASSLGLGAYNEQFF.

In regard to this clone: Other DNA variants within this sample encode the same CDR3. The rearrangement joins TRBV10-3 to TRBJ2-1; D unresolved. V lost 3 bases to trimming and J lost 4 bases, with 4 bases between them. CDR3 length equals 12 residues. CDR1 and CDR2 (germline): ENHRY, SYGVKD. CDR3 loop: CAISDGYNEQFF. The CDR3 DNA reads TGTGCCATCAGTGATGGTTACAATGAGCAGTTCTTC.

V usage is TRBV6-6 and J usage is TRBJ2-2, with 8 bases matching TRBD2. V was clipped by 2 bases and J by 4 bases; unmatched bases: 3. The CDR3 spans 15 residues. CDR1 is MNHNY, CDR2 SVGAGI, per germline (reference sequence). For the CDR3, the DNA is TGTGCCAGCAGTTACGCAACTAGCGGCACCGGGGAGCTGTTTTTT. Translating it yields CASSYATSGTGELFF.

This rearrangement joins TRBV6-5 to TRBJ1-2; D not resolved. The CDR3 is 14 amino acids. Trimming pared 7 bases from V and 0 bases from J, leaving 12 bases between. Germline V gene data show CDR1 as MNHEY and CDR2 as SVGAGI. The CDR3 loop is CASTGMSSNYGYTF. The CDR3 nucleotides read TGTGCCAGCACCGGGATGAGTTCTAACTATGGCTACACCTTC.

The chain joins TRBV2 to TRBJ2-5; 8 nucleotides align to TRBD2. This CDR3 region has 13 residues. Germline V CDR1 and CDR2: SNHLY, FYNNEI. The junction had 6 bases not matched to a gene; V was cut back by 7 bases and J by 5 bases. This CDR3 reads CASKAGESETQYF. The CDR3 nucleotides read TGTGCCAGCAAAGCGGGGGAGTCGGAGACCCAGTACTTC.

V and J are TRBV10-1 and TRBJ2-1, with D possibly TRBD2 on 6 matching bases. The CDR3 covers 16 residues. The germline gives CDR1 WNHNN, CDR2 SYGVQD (reference sequence). V dropped 0 bases and J dropped 2 bases, with 11 bases sitting between them. DNA for the CDR3: TGCGCCAGCAGTGAGTCTGGGCGGGGAGCCTACAATGAGCAGTTCTTC. Translated: CASSESGRGAYNEQFF.

The CDR3 loop is CASSILAGGFYEQYF. CDR3 DNA: TGTGCCAGTAGTATTTTAGCGGGAGGATTCTACGAGCAGTACTTC. The chain couples TRBV19 to TRBJ2-7; 10 positions agree with TRBD2. CDR3 length: 15 residues. V shed 3 bases and J 3 bases; nucleotides not matched to a gene: 5. The germline V gene has CDR1 LNHDA and CDR2 SQIVND (reference sequence).

Remarks on this clone: The identical CDR3 is also encoded by other nucleotide sequences in the sample. The rearrangement uses TRBV10-3 and TRBJ2-5; no reliable D call. V dropped 3 bases and J dropped 1 base, with 6 bases sitting between them. This CDR3 contains 13 residues. Germline values: CDR1 ENHRY, CDR2 SYGVKD. The CDR3 loop is CAISESPQETQYF. As DNA, the CDR3 is TGTGCCATCAGTGAATCTCCCCAAGAGACCCAGTACTTC.

This clone has only a few counts. This sequence joins TRBV5-1 and TRBJ1-1; D is unresolved. The V and J ends lost 0 bases and 0 bases respectively, with 9 bases between them. The CDR3 runs 15 residues. CDR1 SGHRS and CDR2 YFSETQ come from the germline V gene. Here the CDR3 DNA reads TGCGCCAGCAGCTTGGTAGTGTCTATGAACACTGAAGCTTTCTTT. Translating gives CASSLVVSMNTEAFF.

The chain is built from TRBV7-9 and TRBJ2-7; 13 bases line up with TRBD2. This CDR3 contains 17 residues. V lost 1 base and J lost 2; bases outside the gene matches: 5. Germline CDR1 is SEHNR and CDR2 is FQNEAQ (reference sequence). CDR3 sequence: CASSLGTSGSHTYEQYF. The CDR3 DNA reads as TGTGCCAGCAGCTTAGGGACTAGCGGGAGCCACACCTACGAGCAGTACTTC.

This rearrangement joins TRBV5-4 to TRBJ2-5, with 7 bases matching TRBD2. Germline V gene lookup returns CDR1 SGHNT and CDR2 YYREEE (reference sequence). V shed 0 bases, J shed 5 bases, and the junction held 7 bases outside the gene matches. CDR3 length equals 15 residues. CDR3 region: CASSLAGRDMETQYF. The CDR3 nucleotides read TGTGCCAGCAGCTTGGCTGGGAGGGATATGGAGACCCAGTACTTC.

The V and J genes are TRBV28 and TRBJ1-1; tentatively, D is TRBD1 (5 bases). Germline lookup yields CDR1 MDHEN and CDR2 SYDVKM. The CDR3 spans 14 residues. V gave up 1 base and J gave up 4 bases, with 10 bases separating them. The CDR3 DNA sequence: TGTGCCAGCAGTTTATTCCTGGGGGGCACTGAAGCTTTCTTT. It encodes CASSLFLGGTEAFF.

The V and J genes are TRBV11-2 and TRBJ2-2; D may correspond to TRBD1 or TRBD2 (5 bases each). The length of the CDR3 is 19 residues. Germline CDR1 SGHAT, CDR2 FQNNGV. V lost 2 bases and J lost 3, with 22 bases in between. The CDR3 sequence: CASSLRAGRGRGDTGELFF. The CDR3 nucleotides read TGTGCCAGCAGCTTAAGAGCAGGACGTGGAAGGGGAGACACCGGGGAGCTGTTTTTT.

As for this clone: Other DNA sequences from this sample encode an identical CDR3 as well. The CDR3 reads CASSYGQGANTGELFF. The CDR3, as DNA: TGTGCCAGCAGTTACGGTCAGGGGGCTAACACCGGGGAGCTGTTTTTT. V and J are TRBV6-5 and TRBJ2-2; 8 bases are shared with TRBD1. CDR1 is MNHEY and CDR2 is SVGAGI in the germline V gene. After removal of 2 bases from V and 2 bases from J, the junction contained 4 bases not matched to a gene. The CDR3 spans 16 residues.

The CDR3 coding sequence is TGTGCCAGCAGCTTGAAGTCAGGGCTAAGTTATGAAAAACTGTTTTTT. It encodes CASSLKSGLSYEKLFF. The V and J genes are TRBV5-6 and TRBJ1-4, with D perhaps matching TRBD1 (5 bases). Trimming took off 1 base at V and 6 bases at J, with 16 bases between the two ends. CDR1 and CDR2 (germline): SGHDT, YYEEEE. The CDR3 extends over 16 amino acids.

The chain is built from TRBV11-2 and TRBJ1-6; the match to TRBD1 covers 7 bases. With V trimmed by 5 bases and J by 7 bases, 8 bases remained unmatched. Germline V gene lookup returns CDR1 SGHAT and CDR2 FQNNGV. The CDR3 sequence is 15 residues long. Here the CDR3 reads CASSEQGKENSPLHF. CDR3 coding DNA: TGTGCCAGCAGCGAACAGGGGAAGGAGAATTCACCCCTCCACTTT.

The chain employs TRBV6-5 and TRBJ1-1, with D tentatively TRBD1 (5 bases). This CDR3 spans 12 amino acids. Germline V gene lookup returns CDR1 MNHEY and CDR2 SVGAGI. The ends were cut back, 4 bases at V and 10 bases at J, with 13 bases in the middle. CDR3 loop: CASSSPGHTAFF. Here the CDR3 DNA reads TGTGCCAGCAGTTCCCCCGGACACACAGCTTTCTTT.

The chain links TRBV5-1 to TRBJ1-4, with 8 bases aligning to TRBD1. Germline CDR1 reads SGHRS; CDR2 reads YFSETQ. The V and J ends lost 4 bases and 5 bases, in that order; junction bases with no gene match: 1. The length of the CDR3 is 13 residues. The CDR3 coding sequence is TGCGCCAGCAGCCGGGACAGGAATGAAAAACTGTTTTTT. Residues: CASSRDRNEKLFF.

V is TRBV5-1 and J is TRBJ2-5; tentatively, D is TRBD1 (6 bases). CDR3 length: 13 residues. Germline V gene lookup returns CDR1 SGHRS and CDR2 YFSETQ. The V end was cut by 4 bases, the J end by 3 bases, with 10 bases between. The CDR3 sequence: CASSPRTEETQYF. The CDR3 DNA sequence: TGCGCCAGCAGCCCTCGGACAGAAGAGACCCAGTACTTC.

The CDR3 DNA sequence: TGCGCCAGCAGCTTGGATTTACAGGGTAATGTTGTGGTCTACGAGCAGTACTTC. Its protein product is CASSLDLQGNVVVYEQYF. This rearrangement joins TRBV5-1 to TRBJ2-7; tentative D call: TRBD1 (6 bases). The germline V and J ends were trimmed by 0 bases and 3 bases, with 22 bases remaining between them. The CDR3 totals 18 residues. Germline assignment: CDR1 SGHRS and CDR2 YFSETQ.

As for this clone: Within the sample, other DNA sequences also encode this same CDR3. J is TRBJ1-1 and V is TRBV25-1; no reliable D call. V lost 0 bases and J 4 bases, leaving 0 bases between the germline ends. The germline V gene encodes CDR1 MGHDK and CDR2 SYGVNS. The CDR3 is made up of 11 amino acids. The CDR3 region is CASSEYTEAFF. The CDR3 DNA is TGTGCCAGCAGTGAATACACTGAAGCTTTCTTT.